Shown below are 17 T cell receptor beta chains from a single sample sequenced in a study of T-cell memory formation after mild COVID-19. A single record per CDR3 protein comes from TCRdb applying MiXCR to the 5' RACE reads. The data contain some 340,000 distinct CDR3 sequences, approximately 13% of them singletons. Sequencing was carried out using PBMCs or a T cell subset sorted from them (not recorded which). The receptors originated from a man younger than 35 who had mild COVID-19 (a few samples of this study predate the infection). Cell type and time point are not known.

This clonotype was found many times. The chain is built from TRBV6-5 and TRBJ2-3, with D uncertain. Germline CDR1 MNHEY, CDR2 SVGAGI. This CDR3 has 12 amino acids. The V end was cut by 6 bases, the J end by 4 bases, with 8 bases between. The CDR3 loop reads CASSPGADTQYF. CDR3 sequence (DNA): TGTGCCAGCAGCCCTGGGGCAGATACGCAGTATTTT.

The CDR3 protein is CASSQARGSNQPQHF. CDR3 nucleotides: TGCGCCAGCAGCCAAGCCAGGGGCTCCAATCAGCCCCAGCATTTT. The chain carries TRBV4-3 and TRBJ1-5; weak D call: TRBD1 (6 bases). CDR3 length: 15 amino acids. Trimming removed 1 base from V and 3 bases from J, with 10 bases in between. Looked up from germline, CDR1 is LGHNA and CDR2 is YSLEER.

The V call is TRBV27, the J call TRBJ1-1, with D maybe TRBD1 (5 bases). CDR1 and CDR2 from the germline V gene are MNHEY and SMNVEV (reference sequence). Trimming took off 1 base at V and 2 bases at J, with 17 bases between the two ends. This CDR3 contains 17 residues. CDR3 loop: CASSLWGGAGFNTEAFF. The CDR3 nucleotides read TGTGCCAGCAGTTTATGGGGCGGGGCCGGCTTCAACACTGAAGCTTTCTTT.

This clonotype was counted a few times. The chain joins TRBV20-1 to TRBJ2-3; maybe TRBD2 (5 bases). Germline values: CDR1 DFQATT, CDR2 SNEGSKA (reference sequence). Trimming cost V 5 bases and J 1 base, with 13 bases left between them. This CDR3 has 14 amino acids. The CDR3 region is CSAGRWGGTDTQYF. The CDR3 nucleotides are TGCAGTGCTGGGCGATGGGGAGGCACAGATACGCAGTATTTT.

The sample holds a few counts of this clonotype. V and J are TRBV12-5 and TRBJ2-5, with TRBD2 as a possible D gene (6 bases). The germline V gene has CDR1 LGHNT and CDR2 FRNRAP. The CDR3 has 13 amino acids. The V gene lost 10 bases and the J gene lost 1 base, with 13 bases spanning the gap. The CDR3 spells CAIRAGRQETQYF. CDR3 DNA: TGTGCTATTAGGGCGGGGCGCCAAGAGACCCAGTACTTC.

Only a few counts were recorded for this clonotype. The V and J genes are TRBV24-1 and TRBJ2-6, with D hard to call. The CDR3 is made up of 16 amino acids. V was shortened by 4 bases and J by 0 bases, with 9 bases between the two germline ends. Germline lookup yields CDR1 KGHDR and CDR2 SFDVKD. The DNA of the CDR3 is TGTGCCACCAGTGAACGAAGATCCTCTGGGGCCAACGTCCTGACTTTC. Protein: CATSERRSSGANVLTF.

This chain links TRBV10-3 with TRBJ1-5, with D perhaps matching TRBD1 (5 bases). This CDR3 region has 20 residues. Germline CDR1 and CDR2: ENHRY and SYGVKD. The CDR3 nucleotides read TGTGTAGCTCAACGGGACGTCCCTGGTCCGCGGATATATAGCAATCAGCCCCAGCATTTT. Its protein is CVAQRDVPGPRIYSNQPQHF.

This clonotype was picked up a small number of times. The rearrangement uses TRBV6-2 or TRBV6-3 and TRBJ1-6; possibly TRBD1 for D (6 bases). V lost 10 bases and J 6 bases, leaving 16 bases between the germline ends. The CDR3 totals 14 residues. Germline assignment: CDR1 MNHEY and CDR2 SVGEGT. DNA for the CDR3: TGTGCCACACATAAGGACAGTTCTAATTCACCCCTCCACTTT. Residues: CATHKDSSNSPLHF.

The table lists this clonotype with a few counts. A much bigger clone sits one base away, suggesting this may be a read error. The chain combines TRBV4-1 with TRBJ2-1; 8 bases fit TRBD2. Germline CDR1 is MGHRA and CDR2 is YSYEKL. The CDR3 has 17 residues. V was clipped by 4 bases and J by 7 bases; unmatched bases: 15. The CDR3 nucleotides are TGCGCCAGCAGCCGAGGGGGACTAGTGGCCCTAGGTAATGAGCAGTTCTTC. This sequence encodes CASSRGGLVALGNEQFF.

V and J are TRBV12-3 or TRBV12-4 and TRBJ2-3; 9 bases fit TRBD1. There are 17 residues in the CDR3. Trimming cost V 6 bases and J 2 bases; bases outside gene matches: 12. The CDR3 nucleotides are TGTGCCAGCAGCCCCTTCACAGGGGGCTCTTACACAGATACGCAGTATTTT. As protein: CASSPFTGGSYTDTQYF.

V is TRBV7-2 and J is TRBJ1-1; tentative D call: TRBD1 (5 bases). The CDR3 loop spans 15 amino acids. Between the trimmed V and J ends, which lost 3 bases and 1 base, there was a span of 12 bases. The germline gives CDR1 SGHTA, CDR2 FQGNSA. The CDR3 DNA reads as TGTGCCAGCAGCTTGGGGGGAGGGTCGAACACTGAAGCTTTCTTT. It encodes CASSLGGGSNTEAFF.

The chain recombines TRBV29-1 with TRBJ2-3; the match to TRBD2 covers 12 bases. This CDR3 is 15 amino acids long. The trim removed 8 bases at V and 2 bases at J, leaving 8 bases unmatched. Looked up from germline, CDR1 is SQVTM and CDR2 is ANQGSEA. In nucleotides, the CDR3 is TGCAGCCATGCTGGACTAGCGGGATCCACAGATACGCAGTATTTT. Protein: CSHAGLAGSTDTQYF.

This clonotype was counted between two and nine times. The V and J genes are TRBV29-1 and TRBJ1-2; D is undetermined. Per germline, CDR1 SQVTM and CDR2 ANQGSEA. With 3 bases removed from V and 0 bases from J, the gap between germline ends came to 14 bases. The length of the CDR3 is 15 residues. This CDR3 reads CSVDDSWPSNYGYTF. The CDR3 nucleotides read TGCAGCGTTGATGATTCTTGGCCGTCTAACTATGGCTACACCTTC.

The sample holds a few counts of this clonotype. The rearrangement uses TRBV5-1 and TRBJ2-7, with D unclear. Trimming left V 2 bases short and J 0 bases short, with 6 bases between. There are 13 residues in the CDR3. The germline V gene encodes CDR1 SGHRS and CDR2 YFSETQ. The chain's CDR3 is CASSFAGSYEQYF. The CDR3 nucleotides are TGCGCCAGCAGCTTCGCAGGCTCCTACGAGCAGTACTTC.

This clonotype was seen only a few times. CDR3 sequence reads: CASSSAGDETQYF. As DNA, the CDR3 is TGTGCCAGCAGCAGCGCAGGGGACGAGACCCAGTACTTC. The chain links TRBV7-2 to TRBJ2-5, with D possibly TRBD1 on 6 matching bases. Germline V CDR1 and CDR2: SGHTA, FQGNSA. V lost 5 bases to trimming and J lost 5 bases, with 12 bases between them. This CDR3 has 13 residues.

Only a few counts were recorded for this clonotype. This sequence joins TRBV6-5 and TRBJ1-5; the D gene is possibly TRBD1 (5 bases). Per the germline V gene, CDR1 is MNHEY and CDR2 is SVGAGI. The CDR3 covers 13 residues. V gave up 2 bases and J gave up 4 bases, with 6 bases separating them. CDR3 nucleotide sequence: TGTGCCAGCAGTTACGGGGCTAATCAGCCCCAGCATTTT. Translated, it gives CASSYGANQPQHF.

This clonotype was detected a few times. The rearrangement joins TRBV4-3 to TRBJ2-1, with D hard to call. CDR1 and CDR2 (germline): LGHNA, YSLEER. The CDR3 loop spans 16 amino acids. V dropped 1 base and J dropped 6 bases, with 16 bases sitting between them. CDR3 bases: TGCGCCAGCAGCCAAGGACCCCTGGGCCCTGTCAATGAGCAGTTCTTC. Translating gives CASSQGPLGPVNEQFF.